Listed here are 3 T cell receptor beta chains from one sample, sequenced in a study of CD8+CD57+ T cells in acquired aplastic anemia. Previously, flow cytometry had revealed CD8+CD57+ cell expansion in the patients chosen for sequencing. Genomic DNA acted as the template from which TCR beta VDJ combination and CDR3 sequence profiling were carried out. MiXCR, run by TCRdb on the reads, gives a single entry per CDR3 protein. Among 200,000 to 250,000 distinct CDR3 sequences listed, around 45% were seen once. Sample: sorted CD4+, CD8+, or CD8+CD57+ T cells (not recorded which) from PBMCs. The receptors were gathered from a human donor with aplastic anemia.

The V call is TRBV5-1, the J call TRBJ1-1; D not resolved. This CDR3 has 14 amino acids. CDR1 SGHRS and CDR2 YFSETQ come from the germline V gene. V was pared by 0 bases and J by 7 bases, with 13 bases between. CDR3 in DNA: TGCGCCAGCAGCTTGGATGGGCAGGTTGGTGAAGCTTTCTTT. Translating it yields CASSLDGQVGEAFF.

The chain employs TRBV6-4 and TRBJ1-5; no reliable D call. Germline loops: CDR1 MRHNA, CDR2 SNTAGT. V was clipped by 5 bases and J by 9 bases, with 20 bases between them. CDR3 length equals 15 residues. This chain's CDR3 is CASSYPGPRGRPQHF. In nucleotides, the CDR3 is TGTGCCAGCAGTTACCCCGGGCCCCGGGGTCGGCCCCAGCATTTT.

On this clonotype itself: At one boundary the junction diverges from the germline segment, which might be a read error. The chain has TRBV20-1 and TRBJ2-3, with 10 nucleotides matching TRBD2. CDR1 DFQATT and CDR2 SNEGSKA come from the germline V gene (reference sequence). The CDR3 sequence is 16 residues long. The CDR3 region is CSARDPLAGVPDTRYF. For the CDR3, the DNA is TGCAGTGCTAGAGATCCCCTAGCGGGAGTTCCAGATACGCGGTATTTT.